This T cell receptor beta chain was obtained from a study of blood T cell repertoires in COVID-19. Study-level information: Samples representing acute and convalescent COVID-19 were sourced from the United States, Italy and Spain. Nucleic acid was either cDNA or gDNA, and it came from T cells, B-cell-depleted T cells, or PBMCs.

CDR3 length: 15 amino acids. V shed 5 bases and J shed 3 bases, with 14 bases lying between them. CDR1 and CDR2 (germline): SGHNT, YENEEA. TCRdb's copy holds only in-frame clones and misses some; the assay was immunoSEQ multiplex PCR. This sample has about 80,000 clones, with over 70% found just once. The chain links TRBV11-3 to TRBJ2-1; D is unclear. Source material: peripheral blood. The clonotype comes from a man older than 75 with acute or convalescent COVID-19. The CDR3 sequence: CASSLRHAVYNEQFF. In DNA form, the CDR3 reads TGTGCCAGCAGCCTCAGACATGCCGTCTACAATGAGCAGTTCTTC. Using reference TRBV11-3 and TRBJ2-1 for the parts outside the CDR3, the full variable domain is EAGVVQSPRYKIIEKKQPVAFWCNPISGHNTLYWYLQNLGQGPELLIRYENEEAVDDSQLPKDRFSAERLKGVDSTLKIQPAELGDSAVYLCASSLRHAVYNEQFFGPGTRLTVL.